This T cell receptor beta chain was profiled in a study of blood T cells in healthy people across ages (dated by TCRdb to between 2014 and 2016). About the full investigation: In model experiments, template switching captured about one uniquely barcoded TCR beta cDNA molecule for every two T cells. Using the same blood draw, the study looked at two additional independent replicas of 1 million unique cDNA reads for two donors, one aged 18 to 29 and the other aged 80 or older. The study measured age-related changes in TCR beta repertoire diversity using deep sequencing normalized with unique cDNA molecular identifiers. To avoid experimental bias, donors of different ages were spread randomly across the sequencing lanes. The donors were divided into four age groups: young (average roughly 17 years), middle-aged (under 40), aged (roughly 60) and long-lived (roughly 86).

From the cysteine through the phenylalanine, the CDR3 covers 11 amino acids. Solely the CDR3 DNA is kept, with 33 bases framed from the first base. As encoded in the germline V gene (reference sequence), CDR1 is SGHNT while CDR2 is YYREEE. Relative to germline, V is 0 bases shorter and J is 6 bases shorter, with 3 bases between their ends. The 35 to 40 donors, aged about 6 to 100 years, were systemically healthy Caucasian individuals from Russia. Around 10 milliliters of peripheral blood were drawn from each donor into EDTA-treated Vacutainer tubes. Ficoll-Paque density-gradient centrifugation was used to isolate PBMCs, with at least 6.5 million per sample. Trizol reagent was used to extract total RNA from PBMCs, with at least 6 micrograms per sample. For every donor, flow cytometry on a PBMC aliquot measured the percentage of naive CD45RAhigh/CD27high T cells. As regards this clonotype: The antigen it binds to is not known. Base quality data are lacking; no much larger clone is found one base away.

Library preparation used 5' RACE. The sequencer listed for this sample is Illumina HiSeq 2500. A second PCR of roughly 6 to 12 cycles was performed with a sample-barcoded 5' primer and a J-beta primer mix. A template-switch 5' adaptor carrying 12 random nucleotides introduced a unique molecular identifier onto each TCR beta cDNA molecule. At least 2.5 million CDR3-containing paired-end reads were obtained from each sample. The Mint cDNA synthesis kit, primed by a TRBC-specific oligonucleotide, was used to synthesize first-strand cDNA from all RNA. Following uracil-DNA glycosylase treatment, a first 18-cycle PCR with universal primers M1SS and BC2_uni_R was performed on all cDNA. Per the authors' processing: Each sample was normalized by randomly selecting 1 million high-quality reads, each carrying a distinct molecular identifier. Instead of being binned into consensus sequences, reads that shared molecular identifiers were thrown out. MiTCR, with a Q25 quality threshold and the strictest error-elimination algorithm, was used for CDR3 identification, clonotype clustering and error correction. A nonparametric unseen species model with Euler transformation was used to estimate lower-bound total TCR beta diversity. The public reads were reprocessed in TCRdb via fastp at Q25 and MiXCR, keeping in-frame beta chains. Here each entry gathers all rows of one CDR3 protein and keeps the most common genes and DNA. These V and J calls originate from TCRdb's pipeline instead of the authors' own analysis. The table for this sample lists 700,000 or so distinct CDR3 sequences; roughly two fifths of them were counted only once. About 30% of the sample lies in the top ten.

Paper-wide results and their limitations: Estimates of total diversity based on one million sequenced T cells were regarded as lower bounds and as underestimates. There was a strong correlation between observed TCR beta diversity and the percentage of naive T cells measured by flow cytometry. Bulk unsorted PBMC profiling prevented conclusive comparison of naive and antigen-experienced compartments. The long-lived group showed more naive CD4+ T cells, fewer expanded clones and increased TCR diversity than the aged group, suggesting age selection. Observed TCR beta diversity per million T cells fell roughly linearly with age, and a significant reduction was already apparent by age around 36. Donor CMV infection status was unknown, potentially confounding age-related changes in expanded clonotypes.

The chain employs TRBV5-4 and TRBJ1-1; the D gene identity is not certain. What was sequenced was blood. The sequence was obtained from a man at least 80 years old in good health. The DNA sequence reads TGTGCCAGCAGCTTGGGATCTGAAGCTTTCTTT. Translated, it gives CASSLGSEAFF.